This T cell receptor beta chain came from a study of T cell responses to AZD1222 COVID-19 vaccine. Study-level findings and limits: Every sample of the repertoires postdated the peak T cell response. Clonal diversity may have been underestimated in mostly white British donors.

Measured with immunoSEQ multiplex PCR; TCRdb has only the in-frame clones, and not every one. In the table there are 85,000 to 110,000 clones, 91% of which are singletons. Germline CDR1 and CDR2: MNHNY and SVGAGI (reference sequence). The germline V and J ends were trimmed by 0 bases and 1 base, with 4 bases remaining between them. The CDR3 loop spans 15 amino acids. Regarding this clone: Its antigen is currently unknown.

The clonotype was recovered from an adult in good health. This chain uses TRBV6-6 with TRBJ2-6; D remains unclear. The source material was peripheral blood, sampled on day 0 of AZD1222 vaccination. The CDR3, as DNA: TGTGCCAGCAGTTACTCGAGGTCTGGGGCCAACGTCCTGACTTTC. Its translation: CASSYSRSGANVLTF.